The present TCR beta chain was sequenced within a study of T-cell reconstitution after alpha-beta-depleted transplantation in children. In the case of this clonotype: The junction does not match germline at one end; this may be a read error.

The CDR3 spans 15 residues. Per germline, CDR1 DFQATT and CDR2 SNEGSKA (reference sequence). The library targeted TCRbeta and was prepared with unique molecular identifiers. TCRdb re-called the PCR reads through MiXCR, storing one row per CDR3 protein. The table lists approximately 650,000 distinct CDR3 sequences, roughly 14% of them singletons. Sequencing used PBMCs, obtained before TCRalphabeta/CD19-depleted stem cell transplant. This sequence originates from a girl aged 2-9 years with congenital amegakaryocytic thrombocytopenia, due to receive a stem cell transplant. The genes are TRBV20-1 and TRBJ2-2; D gene ambiguous. This CDR3 reads CCATPSLANTGELFF. CDR3 nucleotides: TGCTGTGCTACCCCCTCCCTCGCAAACACCGGGGAGCTGTTTTTT.